A selection of T cell receptor beta chains follows, all from one sample in a study of Ad26.COV2.S vaccination and SARS-CoV-2 variants. Assay: immunoSEQ multiplex PCR; the TCRdb copy retains only in-frame clones and omits some. The data hold approximately 500,000 clones, with 87% observed a single time. The starting material was peripheral blood, obtained in a trial of Ad26.COV2.S vaccine versus placebo. The receptor source for this set is a person aged 18-60 years who received the Ad26.COV2.S COVID-19 vaccine or a placebo. The CDR3 runs from the conserved cysteine through the conserved F or W. The order of the fields is J gene, V gene, CDR3 protein.

>TRBJ1-2|TRBV3-1/TRBV3-2
CASSQGTFGAYGYTF
>TRBJ1-1|TRBV6-5
CASSLRGNTEAFF
>TRBJ1-2|TRBV10-3
CAISTFGQGADGYTF
>TRBJ1-5|TRBV6-6
CASSPDRGPFSNQPQHF
>TRBJ2-1|TRBV5-1
CASSSGLAVYNEQFF
>TRBJ2-3|TRBV11-2
CASTLSFADTQYF
>TRBJ2-1|TRBV18
CASSHGRDYKLSYNEQFF
>TRBJ2-2|TRBV6-2/TRBV6-3
CASSLGGGELFF
>TRBJ1-1|TRBV7-9
CASSFLARLNTEAFF
>TRBJ2-7|TRBV10-3
CAINPGQDYEQYF
>TRBJ2-3|TRBV7-9
CASSPTGSTDTQYF
>TRBJ2-7|TRBV11-3
CASSQDHRDYEQYF
>TRBJ2-5|TRBV9
CASSVSEGAGGETQYF
>TRBJ2-5|TRBV28
CASSFGSRAVWETQYF
>TRBJ1-4|TRBV11-2
CASSLYQGEKLFF
>TRBJ1-6|TRBV7-9
CASSTGQGGNSPLHF
>TRBJ2-7|TRBV12-3/TRBV12-4
CASSLPGSHEQYF
>TRBJ1-4|TRBV19
CASSRRTATEELFF
>TRBJ1-6|TRBV11-3
CASSWGPSSPLHF